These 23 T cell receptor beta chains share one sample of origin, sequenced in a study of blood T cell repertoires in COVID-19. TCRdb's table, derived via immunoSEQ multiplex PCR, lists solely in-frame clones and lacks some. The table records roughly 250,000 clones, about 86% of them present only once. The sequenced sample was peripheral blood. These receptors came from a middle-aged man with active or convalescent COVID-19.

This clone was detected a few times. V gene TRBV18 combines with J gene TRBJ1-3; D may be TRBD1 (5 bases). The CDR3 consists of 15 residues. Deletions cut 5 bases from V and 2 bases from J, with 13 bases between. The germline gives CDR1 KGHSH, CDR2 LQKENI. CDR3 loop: CASSTEQTAGNTIYF. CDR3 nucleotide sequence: TGTGCCAGCTCAACCGAACAGACAGCTGGAAACACCATATATTTT.

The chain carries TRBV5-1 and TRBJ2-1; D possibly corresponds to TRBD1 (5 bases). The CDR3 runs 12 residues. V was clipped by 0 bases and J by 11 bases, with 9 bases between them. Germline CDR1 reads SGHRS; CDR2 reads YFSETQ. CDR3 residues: CASSLEGAQQFF. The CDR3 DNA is TGCGCCAGCAGCTTGGAAGGGGCACAGCAGTTCTTC.

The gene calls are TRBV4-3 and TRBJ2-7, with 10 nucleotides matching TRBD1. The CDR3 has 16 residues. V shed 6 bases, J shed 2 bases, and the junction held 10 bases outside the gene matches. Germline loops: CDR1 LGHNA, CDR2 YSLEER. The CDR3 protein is CASSYHSGTGAYEQYF. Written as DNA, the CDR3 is TGCGCCAGCAGTTATCACTCCGGGACAGGGGCCTACGAGCAGTACTTC.

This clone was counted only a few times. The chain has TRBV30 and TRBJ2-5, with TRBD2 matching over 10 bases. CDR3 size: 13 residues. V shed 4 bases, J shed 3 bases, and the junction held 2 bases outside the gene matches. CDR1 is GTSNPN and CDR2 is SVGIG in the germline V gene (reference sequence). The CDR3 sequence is CAWTSGGEETQYF. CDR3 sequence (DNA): TGTGCCTGGACTAGCGGGGGCGAAGAGACCCAGTACTTC. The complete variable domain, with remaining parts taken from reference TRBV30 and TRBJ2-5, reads SQTIHQWPATLVQPVGSPLSLECTVEGTSNPNLYWYRQAAGRGLQLLFYSVGIGQISSEVPQNLSASRPQDRQFILSSKKLLLSDSGFYLCAWTSGGEETQYFGPGTRLLVL.

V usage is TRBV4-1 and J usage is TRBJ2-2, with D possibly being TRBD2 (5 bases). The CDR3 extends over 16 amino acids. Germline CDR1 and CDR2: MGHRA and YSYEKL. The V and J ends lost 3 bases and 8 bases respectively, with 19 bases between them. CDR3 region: CASSHITSGLSGELFF. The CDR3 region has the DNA TGCGCCAGCAGCCATATCACTAGTGGACTCTCAGGGGAGCTGTTTTTT.

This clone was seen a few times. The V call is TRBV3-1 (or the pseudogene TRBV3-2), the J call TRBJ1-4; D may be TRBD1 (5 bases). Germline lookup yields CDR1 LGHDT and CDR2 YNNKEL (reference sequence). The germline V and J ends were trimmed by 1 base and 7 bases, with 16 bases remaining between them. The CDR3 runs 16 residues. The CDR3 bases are TGTGCCAGCAGCCAAGGCGGGGGGGGAAGAGGTGAAAAACTGTTTTTT. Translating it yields CASSQGGGGRGEKLFF.

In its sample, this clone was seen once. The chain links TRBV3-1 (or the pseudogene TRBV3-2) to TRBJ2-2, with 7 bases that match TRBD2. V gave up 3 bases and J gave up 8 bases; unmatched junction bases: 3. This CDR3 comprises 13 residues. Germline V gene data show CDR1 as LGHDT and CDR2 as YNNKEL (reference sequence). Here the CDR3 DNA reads TGTGCCAGCAGCCAGGGAGCGGGGGGGGAGCTGTTTTTT. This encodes CASSQGAGGELFF.

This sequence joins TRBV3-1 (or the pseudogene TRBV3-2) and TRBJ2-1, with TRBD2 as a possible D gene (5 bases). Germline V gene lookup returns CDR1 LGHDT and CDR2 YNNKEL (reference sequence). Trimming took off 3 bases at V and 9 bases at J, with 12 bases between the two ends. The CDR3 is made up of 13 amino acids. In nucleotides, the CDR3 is TGTGCCAGCAGCCAGATGGTGGGAGTTGAGCAGTTCTTC. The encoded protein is CASSQMVGVEQFF.

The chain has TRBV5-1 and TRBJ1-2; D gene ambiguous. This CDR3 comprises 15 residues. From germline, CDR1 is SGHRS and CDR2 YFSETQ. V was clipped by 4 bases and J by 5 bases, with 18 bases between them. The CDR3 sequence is CASSILAADKYGYTF. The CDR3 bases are TGCGCCAGCAGCATCCTGGCGGCAGATAAATATGGCTACACCTTC.

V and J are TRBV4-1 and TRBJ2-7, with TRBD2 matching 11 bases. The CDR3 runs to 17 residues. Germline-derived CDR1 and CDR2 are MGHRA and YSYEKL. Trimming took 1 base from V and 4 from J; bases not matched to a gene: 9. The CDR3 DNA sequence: TGCGCCAGCAGCCAAGGGGACTACGGGACTAGCGGTTACGAGCAGTACTTC. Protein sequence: CASSQGDYGTSGYEQYF.

CDR3 bases: TGCGCCAGCAGCTTACAGGCAGTAACAGATACGCAGTATTTT. The encoded protein is CASSLQAVTDTQYF. The J gene is TRBJ2-3, the V gene TRBV5-1, with a weak D call TRBD1 (5 bases). V lost 2 bases and J lost 3, with 10 bases in between. CDR3 length equals 14 residues. Germline V gene sequence: CDR1 SGHRS, CDR2 YFSETQ.

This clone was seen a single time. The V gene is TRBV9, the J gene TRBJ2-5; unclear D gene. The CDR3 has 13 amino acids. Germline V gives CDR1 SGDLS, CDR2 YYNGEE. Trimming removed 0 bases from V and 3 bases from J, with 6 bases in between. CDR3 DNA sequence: TGTGCCAGCAGCGTAGATCAGAAAGAGACCCAGTACTTC. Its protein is CASSVDQKETQYF.

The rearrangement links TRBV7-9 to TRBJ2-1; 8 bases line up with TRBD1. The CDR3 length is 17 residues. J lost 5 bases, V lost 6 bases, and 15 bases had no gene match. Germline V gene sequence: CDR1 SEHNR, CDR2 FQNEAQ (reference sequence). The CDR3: CASRSKEVGTGNNEQFF. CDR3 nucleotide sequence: TGTGCCAGCAGGTCAAAAGAGGTAGGGACAGGAAACAATGAGCAGTTCTTC.

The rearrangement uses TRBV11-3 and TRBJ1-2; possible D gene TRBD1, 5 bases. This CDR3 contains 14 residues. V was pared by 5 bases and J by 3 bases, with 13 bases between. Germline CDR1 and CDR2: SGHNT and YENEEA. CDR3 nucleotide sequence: TGTGCCAGCAGCCCTCAGGGTTGGGACTATGGCTACACCTTC. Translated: CASSPQGWDYGYTF.

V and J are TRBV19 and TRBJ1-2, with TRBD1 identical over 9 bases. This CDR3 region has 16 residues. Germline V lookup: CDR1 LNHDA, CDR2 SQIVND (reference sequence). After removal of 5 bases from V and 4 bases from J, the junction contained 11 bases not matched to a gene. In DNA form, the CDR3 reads TGTGCCAGTAGTGAAACCGGGACAGGGCTTCTCTATGGCTACACCTTC. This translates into CASSETGTGLLYGYTF.

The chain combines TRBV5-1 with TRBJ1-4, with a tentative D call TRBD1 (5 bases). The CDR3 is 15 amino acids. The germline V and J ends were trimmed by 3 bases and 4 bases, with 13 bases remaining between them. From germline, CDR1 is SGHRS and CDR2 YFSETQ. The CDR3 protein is CASSSGNSRNEKLFF. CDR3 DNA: TGCGCCAGCAGCTCAGGGAACAGCCGTAATGAAAAACTGTTTTTT.

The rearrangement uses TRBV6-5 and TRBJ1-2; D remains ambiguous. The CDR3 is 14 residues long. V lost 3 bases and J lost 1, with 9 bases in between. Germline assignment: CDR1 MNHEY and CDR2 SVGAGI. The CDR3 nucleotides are TGTGCCAGCAGTTATAGCCCGGATAACTATGGCTACACCTTC. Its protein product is CASSYSPDNYGYTF.

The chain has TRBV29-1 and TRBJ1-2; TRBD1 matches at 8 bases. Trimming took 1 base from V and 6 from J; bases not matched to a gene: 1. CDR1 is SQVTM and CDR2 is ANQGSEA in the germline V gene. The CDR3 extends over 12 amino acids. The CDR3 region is CSVEGQGNGYTF. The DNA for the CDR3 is TGCAGCGTTGAAGGACAGGGGAATGGCTACACCTTC.

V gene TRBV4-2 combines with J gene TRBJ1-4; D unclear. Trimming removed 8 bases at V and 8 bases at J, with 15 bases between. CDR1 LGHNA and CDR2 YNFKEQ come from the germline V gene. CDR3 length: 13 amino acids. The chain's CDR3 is CASCREPGEKLFF. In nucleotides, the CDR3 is TGTGCCAGCTGCCGGGAGCCGGGGGAAAAACTGTTTTTT.

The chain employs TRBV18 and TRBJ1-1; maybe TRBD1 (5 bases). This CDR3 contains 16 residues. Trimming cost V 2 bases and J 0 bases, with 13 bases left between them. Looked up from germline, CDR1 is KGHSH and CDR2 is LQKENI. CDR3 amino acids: CASSPTTGALNTEAFF. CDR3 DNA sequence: TGTGCCAGCTCACCAACCACAGGAGCTTTGAACACTGAAGCTTTCTTT.

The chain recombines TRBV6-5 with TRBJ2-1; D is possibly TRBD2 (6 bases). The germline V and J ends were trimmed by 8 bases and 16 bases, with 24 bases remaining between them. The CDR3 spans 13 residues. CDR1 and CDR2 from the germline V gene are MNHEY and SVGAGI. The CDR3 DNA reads TGTGCCAGCGGGCCAAGCCTCAGGTTGGGGGGATTCTTC. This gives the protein CASGPSLRLGGFF.

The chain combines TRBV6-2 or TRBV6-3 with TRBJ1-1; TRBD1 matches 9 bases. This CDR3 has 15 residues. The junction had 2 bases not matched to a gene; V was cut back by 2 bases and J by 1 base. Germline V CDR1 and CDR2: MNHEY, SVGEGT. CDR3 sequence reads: CASSYRGQGNTEAFF. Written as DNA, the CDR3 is TGTGCCAGCAGTTACAGGGGACAGGGGAACACTGAAGCTTTCTTT.

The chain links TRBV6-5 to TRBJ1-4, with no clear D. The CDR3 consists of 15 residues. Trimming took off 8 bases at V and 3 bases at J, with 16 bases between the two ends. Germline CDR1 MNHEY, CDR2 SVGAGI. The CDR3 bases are TGTGCCAGCCGCCTTCGGCGGAATGCTAATGAAAAACTGTTTTTT. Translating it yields CASRLRRNANEKLFF.